Shown below are 12 T cell receptor beta chains from a single sample sequenced in a study of blood T cell repertoires in COVID-19. TCRdb's copy holds only in-frame clones and misses some; the assay was immunoSEQ multiplex PCR. Of 150,000 to 200,000 clones listed, 84% were seen once; the top ten hold roughly 15%. The material sequenced was PBMCs or T cells enriched from blood (not recorded which). These receptors came from a man aged 50-59 years who had recovered from COVID-19.

The V and J genes are TRBV18 and TRBJ2-7; TRBD1 aligns across 7 bases. The CDR3 is made up of 14 amino acids. V was clipped by 6 bases and J by 2 bases; unmatched bases: 7. Germline V CDR1 and CDR2: KGHSH, LQKENI. CDR3 region: CASSRQGGTYEQYF. The DNA of the CDR3 is TGTGCCAGCTCCCGACAGGGTGGGACCTACGAGCAGTACTTC.

The rearrangement joins TRBV19 to TRBJ1-5; 7 nucleotides align to TRBD1. Germline V CDR1 and CDR2: LNHDA, SQIVND (reference sequence). The length of the CDR3 is 14 residues. With V trimmed by 5 bases and J by 7 bases, 8 bases remained unmatched. DNA for the CDR3: TGTGCCAGTAGTTCGCCAGGGGGTATGCAGCCCCAGCATTTT. Translation: CASSSPGGMQPQHF.

V gene TRBV11-3 combines with J gene TRBJ2-7; 8 nucleotides line up with TRBD1. The CDR3 spans 13 residues. Germline V gene lookup returns CDR1 SGHNT and CDR2 YENEEA. V dropped 5 bases and J dropped 4; count of bases not matched to a gene: 4. CDR3 sequence reads: CASSAGQEYEQYF. The CDR3, as DNA: TGTGCCAGCAGCGCGGGACAGGAGTACGAGCAGTACTTC.

The V gene is TRBV18, the J gene TRBJ1-5; D is unclear. This CDR3 spans 13 amino acids. Germline CDR1 reads KGHSH; CDR2 reads LQKENI. V was trimmed by 3 bases and J by 8 bases, leaving 11 bases between them. The CDR3 nucleotides read TGTGCCAGCTCACCGGGCCCCGGGGAGCCCCAGCATTTT. Translated: CASSPGPGEPQHF.

The V and J genes are TRBV12-3 or TRBV12-4 and TRBJ1-1, with a possible D match to TRBD1 (5 bases). This CDR3 spans 11 amino acids. Trimming removed 6 bases from V and 5 bases from J, with 7 bases in between. In nucleotides, the CDR3 is TGTGCCAGCAGCCGACAGACTGAAGCTTTCTTT. It yields the protein CASSRQTEAFF.

The chain couples TRBV27 to TRBJ2-6; 7 bases line up with TRBD1. The germline gives CDR1 MNHEY, CDR2 SMNVEV (reference sequence). V shed 4 bases and J 4 bases; nucleotides not matched to a gene: 4. This CDR3 spans 15 amino acids. The CDR3 here is CASSSRGRGANVLTF. For the CDR3, the DNA is TGTGCCAGCAGTTCAAGGGGGCGCGGGGCCAACGTCCTGACTTTC.

J is TRBJ2-1 and V is TRBV12-3 or TRBV12-4; D gene uncertain. V lost 7 bases to trimming and J lost 7 bases, with 8 bases between them. The CDR3 has 11 amino acids. The CDR3 loop reads CASKLMNEQFF. In DNA, the CDR3 is TGTGCCAGCAAATTAATGAATGAGCAGTTCTTC.

The chain couples TRBV5-4 to TRBJ1-4, with 8 bases identical to TRBD1. CDR1 and CDR2 from the germline V gene are SGHNT and YYREEE (reference sequence). The junction had 10 bases not matched to a gene; V was cut back by 4 bases and J by 8 bases. The CDR3 consists of 15 residues. CDR3 sequence reads: CASSTTGQGYEKLFF. The CDR3 DNA reads as TGTGCCAGCAGCACGACCGGACAGGGATACGAAAAACTGTTTTTT.

The V call is TRBV7-9, the J call TRBJ1-1; 11 bases are shared with TRBD1. Germline values: CDR1 SEHNR, CDR2 FQNEAQ (reference sequence). With V trimmed by 5 bases and J by 1 base, 9 bases remained unmatched. The CDR3 totals 17 residues. The CDR3 nucleotides read TGTGCCAGCAGCGCAACGGACAGGGGGCCTGGGAACACTGAAGCTTTCTTT. It is translated as CASSATDRGPGNTEAFF.

The chain employs TRBV18 and TRBJ1-5; D remains unclear. The CDR3 has 12 residues. Trimming shortened V by 6 bases and J by 6 bases, and 9 bases separated the two germline ends. Looked up from germline, CDR1 is KGHSH and CDR2 is LQKENI. The CDR3 region has the DNA TGTGCCAGCTCGGTCGGCGGTCAGCCCCAGCATTTT. It yields the protein CASSVGGQPQHF.

In DNA form, the CDR3 reads TGTGCCAGCAGTCCAGGGGGCAGCGGGGAGCTGTTTTTT. This encodes CASSPGGSGELFF. The J gene is TRBJ2-2, the V gene TRBV2; 8 bases fit TRBD1. The CDR3 spans 13 residues. Germline values: CDR1 SNHLY, CDR2 FYNNEI. J lost 7 bases, V lost 5 bases, and 3 bases had no gene match.

With regard to this clone: The identical CDR3 is also encoded by other nucleotide sequences in the sample. The chain links TRBV9 to TRBJ2-7, with TRBD1 matching over 7 bases. The V segment lost 0 bases and the J segment 2 bases; nucleotides outside the gene matches: 2. CDR1 and CDR2 from the germline V gene are SGDLS and YYNGEE. This CDR3 has 14 residues. The CDR3 loop reads CASSVGQGAYEQYF. DNA for the CDR3: TGTGCCAGCAGCGTAGGGCAGGGGGCCTACGAGCAGTACTTC.